This T cell receptor beta chain was sequenced in a study of radiation and T cells in renal cell carcinoma (dated by TCRdb to the early 2020s). Background for the entire study: TCR beta sequencing covered 50 to 55 samples in total, comprising around 26 tumors and roughly 27 peripheral blood samples. In the 53 samples combined, some 4,000,000 unique CDR3 nucleotide sequences were found, encoding roughly 2,500,000 unique CDR3 amino acid sequences.

This clone was found a few times. The target of this receptor is not known. No qualities accompany the bases; no much larger clone lies one base away. TCR beta libraries were generated from genomic DNA with the immunoSEQ kit, following the manufacturer's recommendations. To prepare the libraries, a first multiplex PCR with proprietary primers was run, followed by a second PCR that added unique barcodes, and a bead cleanup was done after each round. A kit-provided positive control reaction and a negative control reaction were included in every sample batch. The final libraries were assessed on an Agilent 4200 TapeStation D1000 ScreenTape, pooled by volume, and quantified by qPCR. An Illumina NextSeq500 fitted with a MidOutput 150-cycle cartridge performed the sequencing, running 156 Read1 cycles and 15 Index1 cycles with the kit's custom primers. The pooled library was loaded at approximately 0.98 pM with around 20% PhiX control spiked in. On the authors' methods: The vendor-processed data were analyzed in R, and a clonotype was defined as all T cells that share the same CDR3 nucleotide sequence. For clone abundance analyses, frequencies were normalized to the 10,000 most abundant clones per sample. Public T cell clones, which averaged fewer than five per sample, were excluded before analysis. Dominant motifs were analyzed with ImmunoMap using the PAM10 matrix, a gap penalty of 30, and a homology threshold of 0.3, and motifs with a cumulative frequency of at least 0.01 were considered dominant. Here the immuneACCESS table is served through TCRdb, limited to in-frame sequences with V and J called. Missing clones are a known gap in these copies; in checked studies unresolved V genes cover under half, and the rest lacks a known reason. That table is the source of V, J and clone size, and D and trimming were worked out from the DNA. The sample table records some 20,000 clones; roughly 60% of these occur just once. In total, the top ten clones hold roughly 30% of the sample.

According to the study, the label for this sample's time point signals: tumor resected at nephrectomy. This specimen's treatment or condition label, per the study, means: treatment-naive control, cytoreductive nephrectomy. Control tumors came from treatment-naive renal cell carcinoma patients who underwent cytoreductive nephrectomy without prior radiation. Every patient had renal cell carcinoma of clear cell pathology. The control tumors sequenced for TCR were resected between about 2010 and 2015 from approximately twelve males and several females whose median age was approximately 59 years (range roughly 40 to 82). Tumor processing involved mechanical dissociation, digestion with collagenase/hyaluronidase at 37 degrees C, handling in gentleMACS C tubes, and storage in liquid nitrogen. The QIAamp DNA Blood Mini Kit (Qiagen) was used to prepare genomic DNA for TCR sequencing. Only samples passing all quality control checks were included in the analyses.

CDR1 SGHTA and CDR2 FQGTGA are derived from the germline V gene. The CDR3 goes from the cysteine to the phenylalanine over 18 residues. Only the CDR3 region is kept as DNA, spanning 54 bases read in frame from base 1. Deletion took 5 bases off V and 0 bases off J, with a span of 17 bases between the germline ends. Overall study outcomes, separate from this receptor: Because only small tumor regions of 0.9 to 1 g were available, the study did not capture intratumoral heterogeneity. Irradiated tumors showed higher TCR clonality than controls, with the top 100 clonotypes averaging about 50% of the repertoire versus roughly 43% in nephrectomy-only tumors. With a single-armed trial design, the study had no way to address how radiation dose or scheduling affects the TCR repertoire. Compared with control tumors, irradiated tumors had a greater number of dominant CDR3 motifs, and those motifs took up a bigger portion of the repertoire.

The receptor was isolated from a man in his fifties or sixties with renal cell carcinoma. The rearrangement joined TRBV7-3 to TRBJ2-6, with the D gene not confidently named. The sample here was tumor tissue, taken from a patient whose treatment was nephrectomy without radiotherapy. Here is the DNA: TGTGCCAGCAGCCCCCTGGGCAGCCCGAACTCTGGGGCCAACGTCCTGACTTTC. Its protein product is CASSPLGSPNSGANVLTF.